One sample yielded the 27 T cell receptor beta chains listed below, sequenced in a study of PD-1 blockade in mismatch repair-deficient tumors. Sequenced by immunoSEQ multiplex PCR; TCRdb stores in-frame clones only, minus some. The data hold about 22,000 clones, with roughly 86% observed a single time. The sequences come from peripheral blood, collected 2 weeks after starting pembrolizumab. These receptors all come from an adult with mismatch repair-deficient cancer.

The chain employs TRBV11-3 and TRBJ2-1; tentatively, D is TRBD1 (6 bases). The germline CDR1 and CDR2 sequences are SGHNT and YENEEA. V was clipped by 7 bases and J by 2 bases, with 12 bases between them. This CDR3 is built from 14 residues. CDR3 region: CASNYGQTYNEQFF. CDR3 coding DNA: TGTGCCAGCAACTACGGACAGACCTACAATGAGCAGTTCTTC.

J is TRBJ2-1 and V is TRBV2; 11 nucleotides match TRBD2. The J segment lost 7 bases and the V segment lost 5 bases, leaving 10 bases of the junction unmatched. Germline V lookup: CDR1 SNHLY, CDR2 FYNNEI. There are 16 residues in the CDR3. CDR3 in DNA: TGTGCCAGCAGTTGGGGGACTAGCGGAGGGGGGAATGAGCAGTTCTTC. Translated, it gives CASSWGTSGGGNEQFF.

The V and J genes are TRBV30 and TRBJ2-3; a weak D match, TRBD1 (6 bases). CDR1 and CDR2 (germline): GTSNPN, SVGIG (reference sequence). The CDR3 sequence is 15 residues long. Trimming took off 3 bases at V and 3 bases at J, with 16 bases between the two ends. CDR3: CAWRDWSQGTDTQYF. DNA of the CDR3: TGTGCCTGGAGAGACTGGTCCCAGGGGACAGATACGCAGTATTTT.

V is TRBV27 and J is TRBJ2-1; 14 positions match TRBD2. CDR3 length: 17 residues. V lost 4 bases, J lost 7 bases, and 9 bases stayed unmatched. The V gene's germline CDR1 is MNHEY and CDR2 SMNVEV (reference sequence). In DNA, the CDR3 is TGTGCCAGCAGTTCCTATCACGGACTAGCGGGAGGAAATGAGCAGTTCTTC. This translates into CASSSYHGLAGGNEQFF.

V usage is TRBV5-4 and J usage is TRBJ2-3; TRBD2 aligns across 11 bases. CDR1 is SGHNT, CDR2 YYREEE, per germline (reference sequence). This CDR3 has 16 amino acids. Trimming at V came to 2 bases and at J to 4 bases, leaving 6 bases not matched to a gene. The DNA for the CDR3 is TGTGCCAGCAGCTTTACTAGCGGGAGCGGGCCAGATACGCAGTATTTT. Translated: CASSFTSGSGPDTQYF.

The CDR3: CASSSGLIIGTDTQYF. The CDR3 DNA sequence: TGTGCCAGCAGCTCGGGACTGATAATTGGCACAGATACGCAGTATTTT. This chain links TRBV28 with TRBJ2-3; tentative D call: TRBD2 (6 bases). V shed 6 bases and J shed 1 base, with 17 bases lying between them. This CDR3 has 16 residues. Per germline, CDR1 MDHEN and CDR2 SYDVKM.

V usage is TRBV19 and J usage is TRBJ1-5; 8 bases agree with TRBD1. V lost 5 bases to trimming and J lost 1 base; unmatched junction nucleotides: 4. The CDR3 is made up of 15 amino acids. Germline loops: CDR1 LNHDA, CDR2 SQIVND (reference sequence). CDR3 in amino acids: CASSPQGASNQPQHF. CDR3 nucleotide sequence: TGTGCCAGTAGTCCTCAGGGGGCGAGCAATCAGCCCCAGCATTTT.

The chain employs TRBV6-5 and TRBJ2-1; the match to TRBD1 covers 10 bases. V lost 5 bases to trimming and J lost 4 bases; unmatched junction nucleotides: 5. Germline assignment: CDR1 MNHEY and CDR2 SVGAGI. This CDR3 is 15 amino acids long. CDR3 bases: TGTGCCAGCAGTGCCCGGGACAGGGGTTACAATGAGCAGTTCTTC. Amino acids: CASSARDRGYNEQFF.

CDR3 sequence reads: CASSQGPYEQYF. The CDR3 DNA is TGCGCCAGCAGCCAAGGCCCCTACGAGCAGTACTTC. The V call is TRBV4-1, the J call TRBJ2-7; unclear D gene. Germline CDR1 reads MGHRA; CDR2 reads YSYEKL. The CDR3 is 12 amino acids. Trimming took off 1 base at V and 2 bases at J, with 3 bases between the two ends.

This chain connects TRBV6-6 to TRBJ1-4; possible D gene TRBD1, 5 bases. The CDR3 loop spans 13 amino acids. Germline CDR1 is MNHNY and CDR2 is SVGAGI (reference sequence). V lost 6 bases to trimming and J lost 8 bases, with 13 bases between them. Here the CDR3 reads CASRDRDGEKLFF. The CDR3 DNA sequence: TGTGCCAGCAGAGACCGGGACGGAGAAAAACTGTTTTTT.

The DNA of the CDR3 is TGTGCCAGCAGCGTGGGACTAGCGGGAGGGCCTTACAATGAGCAGTTCTTC. Protein product: CASSVGLAGGPYNEQFF. The chain uses TRBV7-2 and TRBJ2-1; 16 nucleotides match TRBD2. The CDR3 length is 17 residues. After removal of 5 bases from V and 4 bases from J, the junction contained 5 bases not matched to a gene. Germline values: CDR1 SGHTA, CDR2 FQGNSA.

The CDR3 sequence is CATSRDGSGSGANVLTF. The CDR3 bases are TGTGCCACCAGCAGAGACGGTAGCGGCTCTGGGGCCAACGTCCTGACTTTC. The J gene is TRBJ2-6, the V gene TRBV15, with D possibly matching TRBD2 (6 bases). CDR1 and CDR2 (germline): LNHNV, YYDKDF (reference sequence). Between the trimmed V and J ends, which lost 0 bases and 0 bases, there was a span of 9 bases. This CDR3 region has 17 residues.

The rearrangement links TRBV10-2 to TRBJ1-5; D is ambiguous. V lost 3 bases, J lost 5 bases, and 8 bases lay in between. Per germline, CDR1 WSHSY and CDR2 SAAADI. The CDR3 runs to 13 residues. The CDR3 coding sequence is TGCGCCAGCAGTGATCGGTCCCATCAGCCCCAGCATTTT. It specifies CASSDRSHQPQHF.

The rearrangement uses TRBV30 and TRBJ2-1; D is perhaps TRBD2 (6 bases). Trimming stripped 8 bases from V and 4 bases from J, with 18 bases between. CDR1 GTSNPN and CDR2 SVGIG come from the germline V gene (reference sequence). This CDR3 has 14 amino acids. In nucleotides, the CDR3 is TGTGCCCACCGAGCAGGTGCGGGATACAATGAGCAGTTCTTC. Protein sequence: CAHRAGAGYNEQFF.

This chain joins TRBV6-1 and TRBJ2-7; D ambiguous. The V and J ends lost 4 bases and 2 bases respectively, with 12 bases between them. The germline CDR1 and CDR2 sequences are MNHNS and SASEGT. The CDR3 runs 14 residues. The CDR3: CASSVSQAPYEQYF. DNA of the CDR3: TGTGCCAGCAGTGTAAGTCAGGCACCCTACGAGCAGTACTTC.

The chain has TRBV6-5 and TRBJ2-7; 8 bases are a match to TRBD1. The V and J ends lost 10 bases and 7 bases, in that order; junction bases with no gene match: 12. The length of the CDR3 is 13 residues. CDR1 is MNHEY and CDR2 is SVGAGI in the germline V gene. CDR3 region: CATRTGLLGEQYF. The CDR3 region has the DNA TGTGCCACCAGGACAGGGCTATTGGGAGAGCAGTACTTC.

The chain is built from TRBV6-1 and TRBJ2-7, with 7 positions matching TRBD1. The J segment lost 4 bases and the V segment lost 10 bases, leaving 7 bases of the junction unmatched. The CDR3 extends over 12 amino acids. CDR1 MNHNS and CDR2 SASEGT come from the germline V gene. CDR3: CAISLQGYEQYF. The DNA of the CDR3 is TGTGCCATCAGCCTACAGGGGTACGAGCAGTACTTC.

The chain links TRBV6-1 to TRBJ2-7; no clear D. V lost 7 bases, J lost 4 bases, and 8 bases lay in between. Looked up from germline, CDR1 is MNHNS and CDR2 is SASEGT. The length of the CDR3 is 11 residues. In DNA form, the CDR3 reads TGTGCCAGCACCGATCGGTACGAGCAGTACTTC. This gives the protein CASTDRYEQYF.

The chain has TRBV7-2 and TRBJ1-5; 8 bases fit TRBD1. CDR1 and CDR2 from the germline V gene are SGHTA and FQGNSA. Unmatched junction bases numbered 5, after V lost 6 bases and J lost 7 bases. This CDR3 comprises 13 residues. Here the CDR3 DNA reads TGTGCCAGCAGTTCTCAGGGGGCCCAGCCCCAGCATTTT. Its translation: CASSSQGAQPQHF.

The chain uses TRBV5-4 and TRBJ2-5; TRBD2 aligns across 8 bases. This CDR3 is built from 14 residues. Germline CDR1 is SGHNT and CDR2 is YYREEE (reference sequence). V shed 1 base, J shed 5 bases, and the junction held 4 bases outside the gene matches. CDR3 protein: CASSLFRGGETQYF. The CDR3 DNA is TGTGCCAGCAGCTTGTTCCGCGGGGGGGAGACCCAGTACTTC.

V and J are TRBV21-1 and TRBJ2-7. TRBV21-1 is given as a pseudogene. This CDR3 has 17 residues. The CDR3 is CASSTPGNLAVSYEQYF. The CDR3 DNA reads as TGTGCCAGCAGCACTCCAGGAAATCTGGCGGTTTCCTACGAGCAGTACTTC.

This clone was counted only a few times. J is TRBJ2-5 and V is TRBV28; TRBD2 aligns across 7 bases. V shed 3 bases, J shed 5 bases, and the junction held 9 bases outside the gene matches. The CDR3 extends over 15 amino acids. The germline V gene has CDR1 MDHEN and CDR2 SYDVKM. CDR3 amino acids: CASSFTSDPPETQYF. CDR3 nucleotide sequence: TGTGCCAGCAGTTTCACTAGCGATCCCCCGGAGACCCAGTACTTC.

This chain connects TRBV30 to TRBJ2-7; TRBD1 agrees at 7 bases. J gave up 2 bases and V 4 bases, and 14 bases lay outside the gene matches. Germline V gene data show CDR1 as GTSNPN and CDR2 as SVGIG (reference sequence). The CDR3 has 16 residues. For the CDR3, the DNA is TGTGCCTGGAACCGGCTCACAGGGGAAGGACCCTACGAGCAGTACTTC. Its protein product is CAWNRLTGEGPYEQYF.

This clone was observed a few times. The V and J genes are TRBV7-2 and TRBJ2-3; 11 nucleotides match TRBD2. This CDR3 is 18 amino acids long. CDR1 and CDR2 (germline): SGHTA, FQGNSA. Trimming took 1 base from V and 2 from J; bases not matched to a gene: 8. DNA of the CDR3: TGTGCCAGCAGCTTAGATCTGGGACTAGCGGATTACACAGATACGCAGTATTTT. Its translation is CASSLDLGLADYTDTQYF. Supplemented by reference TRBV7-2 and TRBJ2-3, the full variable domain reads GAGVSQSPSNKVTEKGKDVELRCDPISGHTALYWYRQSLGQGLEFLIYFQGNSAPDKSGLPSDRFSAERTGGSVSTLTIQRTQQEDSAVYLCASSLDLGLADYTDTQYFGPGTRLTVL.

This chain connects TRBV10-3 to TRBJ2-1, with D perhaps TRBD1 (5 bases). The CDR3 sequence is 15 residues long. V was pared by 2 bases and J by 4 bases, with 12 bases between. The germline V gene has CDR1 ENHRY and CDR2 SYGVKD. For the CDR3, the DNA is TGTGCCATCAGTGAGGGGCAGGGAACTTACAATGAGCAGTTCTTC. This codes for CAISEGQGTYNEQFF.

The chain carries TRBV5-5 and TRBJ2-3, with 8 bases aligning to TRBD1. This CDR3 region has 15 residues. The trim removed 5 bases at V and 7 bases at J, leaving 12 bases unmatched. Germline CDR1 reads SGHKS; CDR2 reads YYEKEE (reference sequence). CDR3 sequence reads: CASRHVAGGVYTQYF. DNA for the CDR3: TGTGCCAGCAGACATGTCGCAGGGGGCGTTTATACGCAGTATTTT.

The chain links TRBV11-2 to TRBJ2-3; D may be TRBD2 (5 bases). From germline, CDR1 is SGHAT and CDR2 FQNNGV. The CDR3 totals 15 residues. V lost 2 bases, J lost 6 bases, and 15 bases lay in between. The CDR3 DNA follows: TGTGCCAGCAGCTTAATCGGCACTAGTTACGATACGCAGTATTTT. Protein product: CASSLIGTSYDTQYF.